These 20 T cell receptor beta chains came from one sample sequenced in a study of blood T cell repertoires in COVID-19. Profiling relied on immunoSEQ multiplex PCR, and the TCRdb table lists in-frame clones only, not all of them. Of 150,000 to 180,000 clones in the sample, approximately 79% were seen once. Material: PBMCs or T cells enriched from blood (not recorded which). Receptor source: a man aged 45-65 years who had recovered from COVID-19.

The chain combines TRBV4-3 with TRBJ1-2, with D maybe TRBD1 (6 bases). This CDR3 has 15 residues. Germline assignment: CDR1 LGHNA and CDR2 YSLEER. The germline V and J ends were trimmed by 1 base and 5 bases, with 14 bases remaining between them. The CDR3 DNA follows: TGCGCCAGCAGCCAAGGCGACAGGCTGATTTATGGCTACACCTTC. The encoded protein is CASSQGDRLIYGYTF.

The chain recombines TRBV3-1 (or the pseudogene TRBV3-2) with TRBJ1-1; 9 bases map to TRBD1. Germline lookup yields CDR1 LGHDT and CDR2 YNNKEL (reference sequence). With 2 bases clipped from V and 4 bases from J, the junction kept 2 bases outside the gene matches. This CDR3 has 14 residues. CDR3 nucleotides: TGTGCCAGCAGCCAACAGGACAGGGGCACTGAAGCTTTCTTT. Translating gives CASSQQDRGTEAFF.

This rearrangement joins TRBV19 to TRBJ2-1; D may be TRBD1 (5 bases). This CDR3 is built from 15 residues. The germline gives CDR1 LNHDA, CDR2 SQIVND (reference sequence). Between the trimmed V and J ends, which lost 3 bases and 5 bases, there was a span of 14 bases. The CDR3 loop reads CASSIIKTANNEQFF. The CDR3 nucleotides read TGTGCCAGTAGTATCATTAAGACAGCGAACAATGAGCAGTTCTTC. The whole variable domain, remainder taken from reference TRBV19 and TRBJ2-1, is DGGITQSPKYLFRKEGQNVTLSCEQNLNHDAMYWYRQDPGQGLRLIYYSQIVNDFQKGDIAEGYSVSREKKESFPLTVTSAQKNPTAFYLCASSIIKTANNEQFFGPGTRLTVL.

The chain uses TRBV6-5 and TRBJ1-2; possibly TRBD1 for D (5 bases). There are 12 residues in the CDR3. The germline V gene encodes CDR1 MNHEY and CDR2 SVGAGI. Trimming took 10 bases from V and 0 from J, leaving 9 bases between them. The CDR3 is CATGGANYGYTF. The CDR3 nucleotides are TGTGCCACCGGGGGGGCTAACTATGGCTACACCTTC.

As DNA, the CDR3 is TGCGCCAGCAGCTCTACCTCCACAGGTACCGGGGAGCTGTTTTTT. Protein product: CASSSTSTGTGELFF. This sequence joins TRBV5-1 and TRBJ2-2; D is perhaps TRBD1 (5 bases). The CDR3 sequence is 15 residues long. Trimming cost V 3 bases and J 5 bases, with 14 bases left between them. The germline V gene has CDR1 SGHRS and CDR2 YFSETQ.

The CDR3 reads CASSLESGSEAFF. The CDR3 bases are TGCGCCAGCAGCTTGGAGTCAGGGTCTGAAGCTTTCTTT. The genes are TRBV5-1 and TRBJ1-1, with D possibly TRBD1 on 5 matching bases. V lost 0 bases, J lost 6 bases, and 9 bases lay in between. The germline gives CDR1 SGHRS, CDR2 YFSETQ. This CDR3 contains 13 residues.

The V call is TRBV9, the J call TRBJ1-6; D may be TRBD1 (6 bases). This CDR3 is built from 16 residues. With 3 bases removed from V and 5 bases from J, the gap between germline ends came to 15 bases. Per the germline V gene, CDR1 is SGDLS and CDR2 is YYNGEE. In nucleotides, the CDR3 is TGTGCCAGCAGCGGATCGGGACACCCTAATAATTCACCCCTCCACTTT. Protein sequence: CASSGSGHPNNSPLHF.

The CDR3 DNA sequence: TGTGCCAGCAGCGTTAGCGGGACGTCCTACAATGAGCAGTTCTTC. This translates into CASSVSGTSYNEQFF. The rearrangement joins TRBV9 to TRBJ2-1; 8 bases are a match to TRBD2. This CDR3 spans 15 amino acids. V was pared by 2 bases and J by 1 base, with 2 bases of the junction left unmatched. Looked up from germline, CDR1 is SGDLS and CDR2 is YYNGEE.

This chain uses TRBV7-7 with TRBJ2-2; TRBD2 agrees at 16 bases. CDR1 and CDR2 from the germline V gene are SSHAT and FNYEAQ (reference sequence). V gave up 4 bases and J gave up 5 bases; unmatched junction bases: 10. The CDR3 is made up of 19 amino acids. In DNA form, the CDR3 reads TGTGCCAGCAGCTCGGCCCCGGGACTAGCGGGGGGGCGGACCGGGGAGCTGTTTTTT. Protein sequence: CASSSAPGLAGGRTGELFF.

The J gene is TRBJ1-2, the V gene TRBV9; 11 nucleotides align to TRBD1. Germline CDR1 is SGDLS and CDR2 is YYNGEE. J gave up 2 bases and V 4 bases, and 1 base lay outside the gene matches. The CDR3 is 14 residues long. CDR3 protein: CASSRTGGNYGYTF. CDR3 in DNA: TGTGCCAGCAGCCGGACAGGGGGCAACTATGGCTACACCTTC. Looking up the rest from reference TRBV9 and TRBJ1-2 gives the full variable domain: DSGVTQTPKHLITATGQRVTLRCSPRSGDLSVYWYQQSLDQGLQFLIQYYNGEERAKGNILERFSAQQFPDLHSELNLSSLELGDSALYFCASSRTGGNYGYTFGSGTRLTVV.

The gene calls are TRBV18 and TRBJ1-2; 10 bases agree with TRBD1. Trimming cost V 3 bases and J 3 bases; bases outside gene matches: 4. Germline CDR1 KGHSH, CDR2 LQKENI. CDR3 size: 15 residues. CDR3 sequence: CASSPTTGGDYGYTF. In DNA form, the CDR3 reads TGTGCCAGCTCACCTACGACAGGGGGCGACTATGGCTACACCTTC. Supplemented by reference TRBV18 and TRBJ1-2, the full variable domain reads NAGVMQNPRHLVRRRGQEARLRCSPMKGHSHVYWYRQLPEEGLKFMVYLQKENIIDESGMPKERFSAEFPKEGPSILRIQQVVRGDSAAYFCASSPTTGGDYGYTFGSGTRLTVV.

This rearrangement joins TRBV7-2 to TRBJ2-5, with 7 bases fitting TRBD1. This CDR3 contains 14 residues. The germline CDR1 and CDR2 sequences are SGHTA and FQGNSA. The J segment lost 2 bases and the V segment lost 4 bases, leaving 4 bases of the junction unmatched. DNA of the CDR3: TGTGCCAGCAGCTCCCCGACAGGGCAAGAGACCCAGTACTTC. Translation: CASSSPTGQETQYF.

This clone was detected only once. V gene TRBV30 combines with J gene TRBJ1-2, with TRBD1 matching over 8 bases. Germline CDR1 is GTSNPN and CDR2 is SVGIG (reference sequence). V was pared by 2 bases and J by 4 bases, with 6 bases of the junction left unmatched. This CDR3 contains 14 residues. The CDR3 region is CAWSLTGDGYGYTF. The CDR3 bases are TGTGCCTGGAGTTTGACAGGGGATGGCTATGGCTACACCTTC. The complete variable domain, with remaining parts taken from reference TRBV30 and TRBJ1-2, reads SQTIHQWPATLVQPVGSPLSLECTVEGTSNPNLYWYRQAAGRGLQLLFYSVGIGQISSEVPQNLSASRPQDRQFILSSKKLLLSDSGFYLCAWSLTGDGYGYTFGSGTRLTVV.

This clone was observed a single time. This chain uses TRBV5-1 with TRBJ2-5, with unresolved D. Germline lookup yields CDR1 SGHRS and CDR2 YFSETQ. This CDR3 comprises 14 residues. The V end was cut by 4 bases, the J end by 4 bases, with 14 bases between. For the CDR3, the DNA is TGCGCCAGCAGCCCGGGTGCGGCTGGAGAGACCCAGTACTTC. The encoded protein is CASSPGAAGETQYF.

V usage is TRBV27 and J usage is TRBJ1-1; possibly TRBD1 for D (6 bases). Trimming stripped 6 bases from V and 7 bases from J, with 15 bases between. The CDR3 is 13 amino acids. Germline V gives CDR1 MNHEY, CDR2 SMNVEV (reference sequence). In DNA, the CDR3 is TGTGCCAGCAGCCCAAATACAGGGTATGAAGCTTTCTTT. It is translated as CASSPNTGYEAFF.

The genes are TRBV5-1 and TRBJ2-7; 8 bases map to TRBD1. The CDR3 has 13 amino acids. V dropped 4 bases and J dropped 5; count of bases not matched to a gene: 5. Looked up from germline, CDR1 is SGHRS and CDR2 is YFSETQ. CDR3 nucleotides: TGCGCCAGCAGCCCACTGGACAGGGACGAGCAGTACTTC. Translation gives CASSPLDRDEQYF. Using reference TRBV5-1 and TRBJ2-7 for the parts outside the CDR3, the full variable domain is KAGVTQTPRYLIKTRGQQVTLSCSPISGHRSVSWYQQTPGQGLQFLFEYFSETQRNKGNFPGRFSGRQFSNSRSEMNVSTLELGDSALYLCASSPLDRDEQYFGPGTRLTVT.

The V call is TRBV7-2, the J call TRBJ2-2; D gene ambiguous. Germline CDR1 reads SGHTA; CDR2 reads FQGNSA. V was pared by 5 bases and J by 2 bases, with 9 bases between. The CDR3 contains 14 residues. The DNA for the CDR3 is TGTGCCAGCAGCCAGTGGAGAAACACCGGGGAGCTGTTTTTT. Residues: CASSQWRNTGELFF.

The V gene is TRBV7-9, the J gene TRBJ1-6, with 9 bases aligning to TRBD1. The V gene end was trimmed by 5 bases and the J gene end by 8 bases; junction bases not matched to a gene: 4. This CDR3 spans 14 amino acids. The germline V gene encodes CDR1 SEHNR and CDR2 FQNEAQ (reference sequence). CDR3 nucleotides: TGTGCCAGCAGCCCGGACAGGGGTTATTCACCCCTCCACTTT. Encoded protein: CASSPDRGYSPLHF. Drawing the rest from reference TRBV7-9 and TRBJ1-6, the complete variable domain is DTGVSQNPRHKITKRGQNVTFRCDPISEHNRLYWYRQTLGQGPEFLTYFQNEAQLEKSRLLSDRFSAERPKGSFSTLEIQRTEQGDSAMYLCASSPDRGYSPLHFGNGTRLTVT.

V gene TRBV4-1 combines with J gene TRBJ2-5; possibly TRBD1 for D (6 bases). The CDR3 is 15 amino acids. The ends were cut back, 2 bases at V and 5 bases at J, with 15 bases in the middle. Germline CDR1 MGHRA, CDR2 YSYEKL. The CDR3 region is CASSQPGQWEETQYF. CDR3 sequence (DNA): TGCGCCAGCAGCCAACCGGGACAATGGGAGGAGACCCAGTACTTC.

The V call is TRBV7-8, the J call TRBJ2-5, with D possibly being TRBD1 (7 bases). Germline CDR1 SGHVS, CDR2 FQNEAQ. There are 15 residues in the CDR3. With 6 bases removed from V and 4 bases from J, the gap between germline ends came to 18 bases. CDR3 residues: CASSPRSQGGETQYF. As DNA, the CDR3 is TGTGCCAGCAGTCCGAGGAGTCAGGGGGGAGAGACCCAGTACTTC.